Shown below are 7 T cell receptor beta chains from a single sample sequenced in a study of early T cells in non-severe SARS-CoV-2 infection. TCRdb re-called the 5' RACE reads with MiXCR, one entry per CDR3 protein. The table records around 70,000 distinct CDR3 sequences, about 14% of them present only once. Material for sequencing was whole blood. The receptors derive from an adult who was a healthcare worker with PCR-confirmed SARS-CoV-2 infection or an uninfected control (not recorded which).

V usage is TRBV29-1 and J usage is TRBJ2-5, with D possibly being TRBD1 (5 bases). Germline V lookup: CDR1 SQVTM, CDR2 ANQGSEA. There are 14 residues in the CDR3. Trimming left V 4 bases short and J 0 bases short, with 12 bases between. The CDR3 protein is CSVVQDTYQETQYF. The DNA for the CDR3 is TGCAGCGTTGTCCAGGACACGTACCAAGAGACCCAGTACTTC.

The table lists this clonotype with many counts. V usage is TRBV11-2 and J usage is TRBJ1-6; no reliable D call. The CDR3 contains 16 residues. V was pared by 4 bases and J by 4 bases, with 14 bases between. Germline-derived CDR1 and CDR2 are SGHAT and FQNNGV. CDR3 coding DNA: TGTGCCAGCAGCTACCGGGTGGTAGGGTATAATTCACCCCTCCACTTT. This gives the protein CASSYRVVGYNSPLHF.

V and J are TRBV9 and TRBJ1-4; D is unclear. V was shortened by 0 bases and J by 8 bases, with 8 bases between the two germline ends. Germline V lookup: CDR1 SGDLS, CDR2 YYNGEE. This CDR3 comprises 13 residues. CDR3 in amino acids: CASSVGTREKLFF. The CDR3, as DNA: TGTGCCAGCAGCGTAGGGACCCGGGAAAAACTGTTTTTT.

This clonotype was observed a handful of times. The V and J genes are TRBV5-1 and TRBJ1-6, with TRBD1 matching 8 bases. CDR3 length: 15 amino acids. After removal of 4 bases from V and 9 bases from J, the junction contained 9 bases not matched to a gene. Germline values: CDR1 SGHRS, CDR2 YFSETQ. In nucleotides, the CDR3 is TGCGCCAGCAGCATAGGGACAGGCGACGGTTCACCCCTCCACTTT. This encodes CASSIGTGDGSPLHF.

This clonotype appeared a few times. The chain is built from TRBV27 and TRBJ2-1; D might be TRBD1 (5 bases). V lost 3 bases and J 0 bases, leaving 12 bases between the germline ends. The CDR3 is 16 residues long. The germline gives CDR1 MNHEY, CDR2 SMNVEV (reference sequence). CDR3 loop: CASSFVGPSSYNEQFF. The CDR3 nucleotides read TGTGCCAGCAGTTTCGTGGGGCCGAGCTCCTACAATGAGCAGTTCTTC.

This clonotype was observed a handful of times. The V and J genes are TRBV19 and TRBJ1-2, with a weak D call TRBD1 (5 bases). Deletions cut 3 bases from V and 2 bases from J, with 10 bases between. Germline CDR1 reads LNHDA; CDR2 reads SQIVND (reference sequence). This CDR3 is 14 amino acids long. Here the CDR3 reads CASSIPGANYGYTF. In DNA, the CDR3 is TGTGCCAGTAGTATTCCTGGGGCCAACTATGGCTACACCTTC.

This clonotype was seen repeatedly, ten times or more. The chain joins TRBV18 to TRBJ2-5; 14 bases match TRBD2. The J segment lost 4 bases and the V segment lost 3 bases, leaving 1 base of the junction unmatched. From germline, CDR1 is KGHSH and CDR2 LQKENI. CDR3 length: 15 residues. The CDR3 spells CASSPGLAGGETQYF. Written as DNA, the CDR3 is TGTGCCAGCTCACCTGGACTAGCGGGAGGAGAGACCCAGTACTTC.